These 8 T cell receptor beta chains share one sample of origin, sequenced in a study of blood T cell repertoires in COVID-19. TCRdb's copy holds only in-frame clones and misses some; the assay was immunoSEQ multiplex PCR. The sample includes some 250,000 clones, around 82% of them seen just once. Input material: peripheral blood. The receptors here all came from a woman younger than 35 with acute or convalescent COVID-19.

This clone has only one observation. The chain carries TRBV6-2 or TRBV6-3 and TRBJ1-5; the match to TRBD1 covers 7 bases. Germline values: CDR1 MNHEY, CDR2 SVGEGT. J lost 6 bases, V lost 2 bases, and 7 bases had no gene match. The CDR3 runs 15 residues. CDR3 region: CASSYRTGGVQPQHF. The CDR3 nucleotides are TGTGCCAGCAGTTACCGGACAGGAGGGGTTCAGCCCCAGCATTTT.

The chain recombines TRBV5-1 with TRBJ2-1; 7 bases match TRBD1. This CDR3 region has 15 residues. V shed 6 bases, J shed 2 bases, and the junction held 8 bases outside the gene matches. CDR1 and CDR2 from the germline V gene are SGHRS and YFSETQ. The CDR3 DNA reads as TGCGCCAGCACCCTCACAGGGGCTACCTACAATGAGCAGTTCTTC. It specifies CASTLTGATYNEQFF. The full variable domain, its missing parts supplied by reference TRBV5-1 and TRBJ2-1, is KAGVTQTPRYLIKTRGQQVTLSCSPISGHRSVSWYQQTPGQGLQFLFEYFSETQRNKGNFPGRFSGRQFSNSRSEMNVSTLELGDSALYLCASTLTGATYNEQFFGPGTRLTVL.

The rearrangement joins TRBV6-5 to TRBJ2-1; D is undetermined. The germline CDR1 and CDR2 sequences are MNHEY and SVGAGI. The CDR3 covers 13 residues. Trimming stripped 5 bases from V and 10 bases from J, with 15 bases between. This CDR3 reads CASSPVPRIEQFF. CDR3 DNA: TGTGCCAGCAGTCCTGTTCCCAGGATCGAGCAGTTCTTC.

Here the CDR3 reads CASSSPGSNEQFF. The CDR3 DNA follows: TGTGCCAGCAGCTCCCCCGGGTCTAATGAGCAGTTCTTC. This chain joins TRBV7-9 and TRBJ2-1; D uncertain. This CDR3 contains 13 residues. Germline V lookup: CDR1 SEHNR, CDR2 FQNEAQ (reference sequence). V was clipped by 4 bases and J by 7 bases, with 11 bases between them.

The chain carries TRBV28 and TRBJ2-3; 8 nucleotides agree with TRBD2. Germline V gene data show CDR1 as MDHEN and CDR2 as SYDVKM. With 1 base clipped from V and 6 bases from J, the junction kept 15 bases outside the gene matches. The CDR3 totals 18 residues. Here the CDR3 reads CASSLFPHLAGARDTQYF. The CDR3 DNA follows: TGTGCCAGCAGTTTATTTCCCCATCTAGCGGGCGCCCGGGATACGCAGTATTTT.

This clone was counted once. The chain combines TRBV11-2 with TRBJ2-7, with 11 bases identical to TRBD2. Germline CDR1 reads SGHAT; CDR2 reads FQNNGV. The CDR3 covers 18 residues. Trimming cost V 0 bases and J 2 bases; bases outside gene matches: 9. The DNA for the CDR3 is TGTGCCAGCAGCTTAGAAGCCCGCGGACTAGCGGGTCCCTACGAGCAGTACTTC. This gives the protein CASSLEARGLAGPYEQYF.

This clone appeared a few times. The rearrangement links TRBV19 to TRBJ2-1, with 11 nucleotides matching TRBD2. Germline CDR1 reads LNHDA; CDR2 reads SQIVND (reference sequence). CDR3 length equals 16 residues. Trimming removed 6 bases from V and 4 bases from J; junction bases left unmatched: 8. CDR3 region: CASSRTSGYPYNEQFF. DNA for the CDR3: TGTGCCAGTAGCCGGACTAGCGGGTATCCTTACAATGAGCAGTTCTTC.

The chain uses TRBV30 and TRBJ1-1; D is perhaps TRBD1 (6 bases). Germline-derived CDR1 and CDR2 are GTSNPN and SVGIG (reference sequence). The CDR3 extends over 13 amino acids. V was cut by 3 bases and J by 3 bases, with 11 bases left in between. CDR3 sequence: CAWRWEGDTEAFF. The CDR3 DNA reads TGTGCCTGGAGGTGGGAGGGGGACACTGAAGCTTTCTTT.